One and the same sample provided the 3 T cell receptor beta chains below, sequenced in a study of T cells in Graves' hyperthyroidism and ophthalmopathy. Amplification yielded TCR beta CDR3 regions, with RNA transcripts as the source. First-round RT-PCR targeting the TCR CDR3 was performed with the HTBI primer set. One entry per CDR3 protein results from TCRdb running MiXCR on the multiplex PCR reads. The sample carries hundreds of thousands of distinct CDR3 sequences, roughly 15% recorded once. The specimen sequenced was blood. The origin of the receptors is a woman under 40 with Graves' hyperthyroidism.

This clonotype was counted between two and nine times. This rearrangement joins TRBV28 to TRBJ1-3; D is perhaps TRBD1 (5 bases). With 5 bases removed from V and 1 base from J, the gap between germline ends came to 12 bases. The CDR3 spans 15 residues. Germline V gene lookup returns CDR1 MDHEN and CDR2 SYDVKM. CDR3 bases: TGTGCCAGCAGTCTACCGACAGATTCTGGAAACACCATATATTTT. Encoded protein: CASSLPTDSGNTIYF. Looking up the rest from reference TRBV28 and TRBJ1-3 gives the full variable domain: DVKVTQSSRYLVKRTGEKVFLECVQDMDHENMFWYRQDPGLGLRLIYFSYDVKMKEKGDIPEGYSVSREKKERFSLILESASTNQTSMYLCASSLPTDSGNTIYFGEGSWLTVV.

This clonotype came up many times. The chain employs TRBV13 and TRBJ1-4; TRBD1 might be the D (6 bases). The CDR3 extends over 14 amino acids. V gave up 3 bases and J gave up 12 bases, with 17 bases separating them. Per the germline V gene, CDR1 is PRHDT and CDR2 is FYEKMQ (reference sequence). CDR3 bases: TGTGCCAGCAGCTTCCGGACAGCTAGGATGGAACTGTTTTTT. This sequence encodes CASSFRTARMELFF.

This clonotype was observed at least ten times. This rearrangement joins TRBV28 to TRBJ2-1; D call uncertain. The CDR3 length is 14 residues. In germline, CDR1 is MDHEN, CDR2 SYDVKM. Trimming took 6 bases from V and 1 from J, leaving 10 bases between them. This CDR3 is CASRAYSSYNEQFF. Written as DNA, the CDR3 is TGTGCCAGCAGGGCCTATTCATCCTACAATGAGCAGTTCTTC.